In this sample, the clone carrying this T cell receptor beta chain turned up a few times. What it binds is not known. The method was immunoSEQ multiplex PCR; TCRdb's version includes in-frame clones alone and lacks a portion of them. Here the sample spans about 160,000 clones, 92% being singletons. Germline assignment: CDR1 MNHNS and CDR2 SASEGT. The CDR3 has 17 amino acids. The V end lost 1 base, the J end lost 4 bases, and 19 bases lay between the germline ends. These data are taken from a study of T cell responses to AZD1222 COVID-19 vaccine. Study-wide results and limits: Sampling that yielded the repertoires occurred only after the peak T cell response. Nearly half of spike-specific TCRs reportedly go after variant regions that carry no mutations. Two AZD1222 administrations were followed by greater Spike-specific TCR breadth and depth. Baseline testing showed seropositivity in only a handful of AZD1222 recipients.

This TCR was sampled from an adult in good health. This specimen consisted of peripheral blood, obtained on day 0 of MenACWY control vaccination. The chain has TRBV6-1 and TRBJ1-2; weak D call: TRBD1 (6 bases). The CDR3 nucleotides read TGTGCCAGCAGTGAAGTTACGGCCGGGACAACCAGCTATGGCTACACCTTC. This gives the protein CASSEVTAGTTSYGYTF.